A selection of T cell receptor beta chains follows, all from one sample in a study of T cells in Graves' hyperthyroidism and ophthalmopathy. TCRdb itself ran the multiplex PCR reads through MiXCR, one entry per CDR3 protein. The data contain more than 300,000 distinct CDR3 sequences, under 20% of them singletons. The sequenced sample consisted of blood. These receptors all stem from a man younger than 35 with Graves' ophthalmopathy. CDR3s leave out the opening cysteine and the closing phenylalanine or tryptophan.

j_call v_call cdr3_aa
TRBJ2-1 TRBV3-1 ASSQEDYNEQF
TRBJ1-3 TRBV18 ASSPLTGASGNTIY
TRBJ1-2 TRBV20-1 SARDPQGNYGYT
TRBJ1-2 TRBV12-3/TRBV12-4 ASSPTYRGNYGYT
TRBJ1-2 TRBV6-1 ASSEGGSNYGYT
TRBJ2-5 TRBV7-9 ASSPGGATETQY
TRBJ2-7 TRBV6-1 ASRETSGGASVQY
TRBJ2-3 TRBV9 ASSVHPGGGSTDTQY
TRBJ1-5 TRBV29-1 SVEAGSNQPQH
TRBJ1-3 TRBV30 AWSWVTGNTIY
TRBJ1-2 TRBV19 ASRDGIIGNYGYT
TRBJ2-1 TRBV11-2 ASSLFKFPLNEQF
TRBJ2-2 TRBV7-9 ASSSPVTGELF
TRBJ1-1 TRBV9 AGSVAGGTDDTEAF
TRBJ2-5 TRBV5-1 ASSFTILAGRPQY
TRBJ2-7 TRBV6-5 ASSLVAGPYEQY
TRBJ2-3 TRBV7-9 ASSLQGSTDTQY
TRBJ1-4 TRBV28 ASSPRQGAREKLF
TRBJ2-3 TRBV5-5 ASRWRGADTQY
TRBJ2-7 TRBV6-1 ASSETPSDLYEQY
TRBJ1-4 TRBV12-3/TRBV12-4 ASSFHRTERNEKLF
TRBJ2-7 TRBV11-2 ASSLGPSAGGSLYEQY
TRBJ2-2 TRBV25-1 ASSPRWTNTGELF
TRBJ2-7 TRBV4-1 ASSQDSYGGRYEQY
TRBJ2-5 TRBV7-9 ASSSHGVGFATQY
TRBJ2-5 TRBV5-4 ASSIGTGLGETQY
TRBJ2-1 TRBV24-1 ATSDFGGEQF
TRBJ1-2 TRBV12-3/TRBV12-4 ASSPPDSWDYGYT
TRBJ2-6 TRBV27 ASSSRTAERANVLT
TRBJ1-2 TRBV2 ASSPRTDYGYT
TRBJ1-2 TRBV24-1 ATSVAGYGYT
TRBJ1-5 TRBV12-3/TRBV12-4 ASSVRPGVARLLNQPQH
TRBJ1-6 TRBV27 ASRGTGTSPLH
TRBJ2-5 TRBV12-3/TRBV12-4 ASSPSGTGLKTQY
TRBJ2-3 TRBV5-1 ASSLGTSGEDTQY
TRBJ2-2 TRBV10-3 AIRKDPEGSTGELF
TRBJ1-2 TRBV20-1 SARDWVTDYGYT
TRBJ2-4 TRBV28 ASSLLAGKNIQY
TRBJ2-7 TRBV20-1 SAREDRAYEQY
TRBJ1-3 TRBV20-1 SASPTGSSGNTIY
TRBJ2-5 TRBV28 ASSTPDGGAETQY
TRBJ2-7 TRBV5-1 ASSIGLAEYEQY
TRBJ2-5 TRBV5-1 ASRGTVAPSETQY
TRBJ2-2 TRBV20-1 SARLTNTGELF
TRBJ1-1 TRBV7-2 ASSTRGGGTTEAF
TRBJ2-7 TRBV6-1 ASTQDVGGRNEQY